Presented here are 30 T cell receptor beta chains from one specimen sequenced in a study of blood T cell repertoires in COVID-19. Clones were sequenced by immunoSEQ multiplex PCR, and TCRdb holds only the in-frame ones, with some missing. This table has about 45,000 clones, 60% to 80% appearing once. The sequencing input was peripheral blood. The receptors stem from a man between 70 and 80 years old with acute or convalescent COVID-19.

This chain links TRBV27 with TRBJ2-3; maybe TRBD1 (6 bases). Trimming stripped 5 bases from V and 7 bases from J, with 16 bases between. The CDR3 loop spans 14 amino acids. Germline lookup yields CDR1 MNHEY and CDR2 SMNVEV (reference sequence). The CDR3 loop is CASSLSVQGHTQYF. In nucleotides, the CDR3 is TGTGCCAGCAGTCTTTCAGTACAGGGCCATACGCAGTATTTT.

The rearrangement uses TRBV7-9 and TRBJ1-5, with D possibly TRBD1 on 6 matching bases. With 1 base removed from V and 4 bases from J, the gap between germline ends came to 11 bases. Per germline, CDR1 SEHNR and CDR2 FQNEAQ (reference sequence). The CDR3 is made up of 15 amino acids. The CDR3: CASSLGGRGNQPQHF. The CDR3 DNA is TGTGCCAGCAGCTTAGGAGGCAGGGGTAATCAGCCCCAGCATTTT.

This chain joins TRBV23-1 and TRBJ2-2, with 11 nucleotides matching TRBD2. TRBV23-1 is identified as an open reading frame with a role that is uncertain. The CDR3 runs to 16 residues. Losses at the gene ends were 4 bases for V and 1 base for J; bases not matched to a gene: 2. CDR3 nucleotides: TGCGCCAGCAGTCCGGGACTAGCGGAGAACACCGGGGAGCTGTTTTTT. Encoded protein: CASSPGLAENTGELFF.

The chain has TRBV7-2 and TRBJ1-1, with D tentatively TRBD1 (5 bases). Trimming stripped 5 bases from V and 1 base from J, with 23 bases between. This CDR3 contains 18 residues. Germline CDR1 is SGHTA and CDR2 is FQGNSA. Here the CDR3 reads CASSPPMGLLRANTEAFF. CDR3 DNA: TGTGCCAGCAGCCCCCCAATGGGACTCTTAAGGGCGAACACTGAAGCTTTCTTT. The variable domain in full, completed from reference TRBV7-2 and TRBJ1-1, reads GAGVSQSPSNKVTEKGKDVELRCDPISGHTALYWYRQSLGQGLEFLIYFQGNSAPDKSGLPSDRFSAERTGGSVSTLTIQRTQQEDSAVYLCASSPPMGLLRANTEAFFGQGTRLTVV.

The rearrangement joins TRBV3-1 (or the pseudogene TRBV3-2) to TRBJ2-5; D is unresolved. Trimming shortened V by 4 bases and J by 2 bases, and 11 bases separated the two germline ends. The CDR3 loop spans 14 amino acids. Germline V gene data show CDR1 as LGHDT and CDR2 as YNNKEL (reference sequence). CDR3 bases: TGTGCCAGCAGCCTCTTGAGGAGTCAAGAGACCCAGTACTTC. Translated: CASSLLRSQETQYF.

The V call is TRBV3-1 (or the pseudogene TRBV3-2), the J call TRBJ1-6; 10 nucleotides agree with TRBD1. Germline CDR1 reads LGHDT; CDR2 reads YNNKEL (reference sequence). V trimming: 1 base; J trimming: 10 bases; junction bases outside the gene matches: 4. The CDR3 length is 15 residues. This CDR3 reads CASSQGQGARSPLHF. CDR3 coding DNA: TGTGCCAGCAGCCAAGGACAGGGGGCCCGATCACCCCTCCACTTT.

The V gene is TRBV20-1, the J gene TRBJ1-3; no reliable D call. The CDR3 has 14 amino acids. Deletions cut 3 bases from V and 4 bases from J, with 13 bases between. Germline values: CDR1 DFQATT, CDR2 SNEGSKA (reference sequence). CDR3 sequence reads: CSASFATGGNTIYF. In DNA form, the CDR3 reads TGCAGTGCTAGTTTCGCGACGGGGGGAAACACCATATATTTT.

The chain uses TRBV7-2 and TRBJ1-5; TRBD1 matches 7 bases. Trimming took 6 bases from V and 3 from J; bases not matched to a gene: 8. Germline CDR1 and CDR2: SGHTA and FQGNSA. This CDR3 spans 15 amino acids. The CDR3 DNA is TGTGCCAGCAGTTTTCGACAGGGCTACAATCAGCCCCAGCATTTT. Its translation: CASSFRQGYNQPQHF.

This clone was detected only a few times. V and J are TRBV18 and TRBJ2-2; 8 nucleotides line up with TRBD1. Germline assignment: CDR1 KGHSH and CDR2 LQKENI. The V segment lost 3 bases and the J segment 1 base; nucleotides outside the gene matches: 4. This CDR3 is built from 16 residues. The CDR3 spells CASSPTGTGNTGELFF. The CDR3 bases are TGTGCCAGCTCACCTACCGGGACAGGGAACACCGGGGAGCTGTTTTTT.

The rearrangement joins TRBV7-9 to TRBJ1-1, with D perhaps TRBD1 (6 bases). The CDR3 has 15 residues. Trimming removed 4 bases at V and 1 base at J, with 13 bases between. CDR1 SEHNR and CDR2 FQNEAQ come from the germline V gene (reference sequence). CDR3 nucleotide sequence: TGTGCCAGCAGCTCCAGTCAGGGGAGGAACACTGAAGCTTTCTTT. It yields the protein CASSSSQGRNTEAFF.

The gene calls are TRBV3-1 (or the pseudogene TRBV3-2) and TRBJ2-3, with no clear D. CDR3 length equals 14 residues. Germline values: CDR1 LGHDT, CDR2 YNNKEL (reference sequence). Trimming cost V 2 bases and J 2 bases, with 8 bases left between them. This chain's CDR3 is CASSQSYNTDTQYF. Here the CDR3 DNA reads TGTGCCAGCAGCCAATCTTATAACACAGATACGCAGTATTTT.

The chain uses TRBV3-1 (or the pseudogene TRBV3-2) and TRBJ1-5; D is uncertain. Germline V gene sequence: CDR1 LGHDT, CDR2 YNNKEL (reference sequence). CDR3 length equals 16 residues. The V end lost 0 bases, the J end lost 0 bases, and 9 bases lay between the germline ends. The CDR3 here is CASSQDSRGSNQPQHF. The CDR3, as DNA: TGTGCCAGCAGCCAAGATTCGCGGGGTAGCAATCAGCCCCAGCATTTT.

This rearrangement joins TRBV4-3 to TRBJ2-7; 7 bases match TRBD1. V trimming: 3 bases; J trimming: 6 bases; junction bases outside the gene matches: 14. The CDR3 runs 16 residues. Germline values: CDR1 LGHNA, CDR2 YSLEER. The CDR3 DNA reads TGCGCCAGCAGCCAGACCTTAGTGACAGGGAGCGGCGAGCAGTACTTC. This encodes CASSQTLVTGSGEQYF.

In this sample, this clone turned up a few times. CDR3 region: CASSVGGAGNEQFF. The CDR3 DNA follows: TGTGCCAGCAGCGTAGGAGGGGCGGGGAATGAGCAGTTCTTC. The rearrangement uses TRBV9 and TRBJ2-1; TRBD2 might be the D (6 bases). CDR1 and CDR2 from the germline V gene are SGDLS and YYNGEE. The CDR3 has 14 amino acids. V lost 0 bases to trimming and J lost 7 bases, with 11 bases between them.

The rearrangement joins TRBV6-5 to TRBJ1-3, with D hard to call. The CDR3 is 15 residues long. V was clipped by 6 bases and J by 0 bases, with 12 bases between them. Per germline, CDR1 MNHEY and CDR2 SVGAGI. The CDR3 coding sequence is TGTGCCAGCAGCCGCGACATTTCCTCTGGAAACACCATATATTTT. Its translation is CASSRDISSGNTIYF.

About this clone itself: An end of the junction does not agree with germline; a read error may underlie this. The rearrangement links TRBV7-6 to TRBJ1-2, with D possibly being TRBD1 (6 bases). Per the germline V gene, CDR1 is SGHVS and CDR2 is FNYEAQ. The CDR3 spans 12 residues. The CDR3 DNA reads as TGTGCCAGCAGCTCAGAAGTAGGCAGGGGAGTATTC. Translation: CASSSEVGRGVF.

This clone was detected once. The chain couples TRBV5-8 to TRBJ2-3, with D possibly being TRBD1 (7 bases). The CDR3 totals 16 residues. Germline loops: CDR1 SGHTS, CDR2 YDEGEE. Trimming cost V 4 bases and J 0 bases, with 15 bases left between them. This CDR3 is CASSLLTGTSTDTQYF. CDR3 nucleotide sequence: TGTGCCAGCAGCCTTTTGACAGGGACTAGCACAGATACGCAGTATTTT.

The V call is TRBV2, the J call TRBJ2-3; TRBD1 might be the D (5 bases). V gave up 5 bases and J gave up 3 bases, with 9 bases separating them. Germline CDR1 is SNHLY and CDR2 is FYNNEI. CDR3 size: 13 residues. The CDR3 loop is CASSRAGTDTQYF. DNA of the CDR3: TGTGCCAGCAGTCGGGCAGGGACAGATACGCAGTATTTT.

CDR3 nucleotides: TGTGCCAGCAGCTTAGGAGGGGGCGCAAGGACTGAAGCTTTCTTT. This sequence encodes CASSLGGGARTEAFF. The chain couples TRBV7-2 to TRBJ1-1; TRBD1 matches at 7 bases. Germline lookup yields CDR1 SGHTA and CDR2 FQGNSA. The trim removed 1 base at V and 5 bases at J, leaving 7 bases unmatched. The CDR3 is made up of 15 amino acids.

The V and J genes are TRBV7-8 and TRBJ2-5; possibly TRBD2 for D (5 bases). Germline V gene lookup returns CDR1 SGHVS and CDR2 FQNEAQ. Deletions cut 3 bases from V and 7 bases from J, with 33 bases between. The CDR3 runs to 20 residues. In DNA form, the CDR3 reads TGTGCCAGCAGCTTCCCTATCATTTCATCCGAGGGCAGTCGACGGGCGACCCAGTACTTC. This gives the protein CASSFPIISSEGSRRATQYF.

This sequence joins TRBV6-5 and TRBJ1-2; tentatively, D is TRBD1 (5 bases). Germline CDR1 is MNHEY and CDR2 is SVGAGI. The CDR3 has 12 residues. Trimming cost V 6 bases and J 5 bases, with 10 bases left between them. DNA for the CDR3: TGTGCCAGCAGCGCAGGGACTTATGGCTACACCTTC. This translates into CASSAGTYGYTF.

The V gene is TRBV27, the J gene TRBJ2-7; 9 bases line up with TRBD1. This CDR3 has 15 amino acids. Germline V gives CDR1 MNHEY, CDR2 SMNVEV (reference sequence). V shed 5 bases, J shed 5 bases, and the junction held 10 bases outside the gene matches. CDR3 DNA sequence: TGTGCCAGCAGTCTCGGGACAGGGTCCAAGAACGAGCAGTACTTC. It encodes CASSLGTGSKNEQYF.

The chain has TRBV28 and TRBJ1-5; 7 positions agree with TRBD1. J gave up 11 bases and V 6 bases, and 7 bases lay outside the gene matches. From germline, CDR1 is MDHEN and CDR2 SYDVKM. The CDR3 is 12 residues long. CDR3 sequence: CASRTGSRAQHF. The CDR3 nucleotides are TGTGCCAGCAGGACAGGGTCGAGAGCCCAGCATTTT.

J is TRBJ1-1 and V is TRBV5-8; TRBD1 might be the D (5 bases). Trimming stripped 4 bases from V and 7 bases from J, with 17 bases between. This CDR3 region has 14 residues. Germline V lookup: CDR1 SGHTS, CDR2 YDEGEE. CDR3 region: CASSPWEGPGEAFF. CDR3 DNA sequence: TGTGCCAGCAGCCCTTGGGAGGGGCCGGGTGAAGCTTTCTTT.

This sequence joins TRBV6-1 and TRBJ2-7, with 10 bases that match TRBD1. This CDR3 has 15 residues. Germline V lookup: CDR1 MNHNS, CDR2 SASEGT. Trimming cost V 1 base and J 3 bases; bases outside gene matches: 3. The CDR3 reads CASSEGGTGVYEQYF. For the CDR3, the DNA is TGTGCCAGCAGTGAAGGGGGGACAGGGGTCTACGAGCAGTACTTC.

This clone has only a few counts. This rearrangement joins TRBV5-4 to TRBJ1-2, with D unresolved. Germline V lookup: CDR1 SGHNT, CDR2 YYREEE (reference sequence). V dropped 0 bases and J dropped 8 bases, with 5 bases sitting between them. The CDR3 contains 11 residues. The CDR3 DNA sequence: TGTGCCAGCAGCTTGGGGAGCGGCTACACCTTC. Translating it yields CASSLGSGYTF.

The chain carries TRBV15 and TRBJ2-1, with 11 bases fitting TRBD1. The trim removed 3 bases at V and 7 bases at J, leaving 11 bases unmatched. CDR3 length: 17 amino acids. Germline loops: CDR1 LNHNV, CDR2 YYDKDF (reference sequence). The CDR3 DNA reads TGTGCCACCAGCAGTGGTACCGGGACAGGGGGTTTAAATGAGCAGTTCTTC. Protein sequence: CATSSGTGTGGLNEQFF.

The rearrangement links TRBV15 to TRBJ1-4, with D unclear. V lost 8 bases and J lost 4, with 14 bases in between. This CDR3 contains 14 residues. Germline CDR1 reads LNHNV; CDR2 reads YYDKDF (reference sequence). CDR3 DNA: TGTGCCACCTCGAGACTGCCACTTAATGAAAAACTGTTTTTT. Translated: CATSRLPLNEKLFF.

This clone turned up a few times. The gene calls are TRBV11-2 and TRBJ1-5, with D tentatively TRBD1 (6 bases). The length of the CDR3 is 13 residues. In germline, CDR1 is SGHAT, CDR2 FQNNGV. The V end was cut by 1 base, the J end by 5 bases, with 6 bases between. Here the CDR3 reads CASSLGGHQPQHF. CDR3 sequence (DNA): TGTGCCAGCAGCTTAGGGGGGCATCAGCCCCAGCATTTT.

This sequence joins TRBV6-5 and TRBJ2-4, with 9 bases fitting TRBD2. Germline CDR1 reads MNHEY; CDR2 reads SVGAGI. The CDR3 loop spans 14 amino acids. V was pared by 6 bases and J by 6 bases, with 6 bases of the junction left unmatched. The CDR3 loop is CASRGGGAVNIQYF. CDR3 nucleotides: TGTGCCAGCAGGGGCGGGGGGGCCGTAAACATTCAGTACTTC.